The T cell receptor beta chain described here comes from a study of post-analysis software for immune sequencing data. Findings of the study overall: With TRBV5-6, TRBV5-1 and TRBV20-1 included, 4 or 5 TRBV segments were more frequent in patients than in controls.

Note on this clonotype: The antigen is undetermined.

Researchers reported that TCR beta cDNA libraries carried unique molecular identifiers. TCRdb ran MiXCR on the PCR reads and lists one entry per CDR3 protein. This sample has roughly 800,000 distinct CDR3 sequences, with 53% found just once. The CDR3 loop spans 15 amino acids. V lost 2 bases, J lost 1 base, and 4 bases stayed unmatched. Per the germline V gene, CDR1 is DFQATT and CDR2 is SNEGSKA (reference sequence). The TCR comes from a girl between 10 and 17 years old with multiple sclerosis. The specimen was blood. The chain employs TRBV20-1 and TRBJ2-7; the match to TRBD2 covers 11 bases. The CDR3 sequence is CSARTLAGGSYEQYF. Here the CDR3 DNA reads TGCAGTGCTAGAACTCTAGCGGGAGGTTCCTACGAGCAGTACTTC.